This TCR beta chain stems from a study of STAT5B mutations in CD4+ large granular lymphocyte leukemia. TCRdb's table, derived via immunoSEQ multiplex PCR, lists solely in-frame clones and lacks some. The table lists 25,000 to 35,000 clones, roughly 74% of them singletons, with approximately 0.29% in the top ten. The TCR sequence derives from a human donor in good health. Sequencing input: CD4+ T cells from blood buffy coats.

CDR3 protein: CAWGIGLAGNYNEQFF. The CDR3, as DNA: TGTGCCTGGGGGATAGGGCTAGCGGGGAACTACAATGAGCAGTTCTTC. The rearrangement links TRBV30 to TRBJ2-1, with 9 nucleotides matching TRBD2. The CDR3 sequence is 16 residues long. Germline loops: CDR1 GTSNPN, CDR2 SVGIG (reference sequence). V shed 5 bases, J shed 3 bases, and the junction held 11 bases outside the gene matches.